Below are 18 T cell receptor beta chains sequenced from a single sample in a study of shared clonotypes between healthy human individuals. Sequencing was performed with immunoSEQ multiplex PCR; in TCRdb, only in-frame clones are kept and a portion is missing. The sample holds about a million clones; around 77% are singletons and the top ten take approximately 0.9%. The sequencing sample was made of memory CD4+ T cells from PBMCs. The subset: CD45RA-negative fraction. All receptors derive from a man aged 18 to 30 in good health. Some clones in this sample may be carry-over from other donors' samples.

Points on this clone: A far larger clone is off by one base, so a read error is likely. Other DNA variants within this sample encode the same CDR3. The chain has TRBV19 and TRBJ1-5; 9 bases are shared with TRBD1. Germline V CDR1 and CDR2: LNHDA, SQIVND (reference sequence). The CDR3 loop spans 13 amino acids. The V gene end was trimmed by 5 bases and the J gene end by 4 bases; junction bases not matched to a gene: 0. Here the CDR3 reads CASSGTGNQPQHF. The DNA for the CDR3 is TGTGCCAGTAGTGGGACAGGGAATCAGCCCCAGCATTTT.

The V and J genes are TRBV5-1 and TRBJ2-1; 12 bases map to TRBD2. Germline lookup yields CDR1 SGHRS and CDR2 YFSETQ. Trimming at V came to 3 bases and at J to 8 bases, leaving 6 bases not matched to a gene. There are 15 residues in the CDR3. The CDR3 protein is CASSSTSGSPHEQFF. The CDR3 coding sequence is TGCGCCAGCAGCTCGACTAGCGGGAGTCCCCATGAGCAGTTCTTC.

This chain uses TRBV7-6 with TRBJ1-5, with a tentative D call TRBD1 (5 bases). Trimming took off 5 bases at V and 6 bases at J, with 14 bases between the two ends. The CDR3 is 14 residues long. Germline V CDR1 and CDR2: SGHVS, FNYEAQ. This CDR3 is CASSLVVGAQPQHF. The DNA of the CDR3 is TGTGCCAGCAGCCTGGTCGTTGGGGCTCAGCCCCAGCATTTT.

The CDR3 protein is CASSVGTSIGETQYF. The CDR3 bases are TGTGCCAGCAGCGTAGGGACTAGCATTGGAGAGACCCAGTACTTC. The chain employs TRBV9 and TRBJ2-5, with 8 positions matching TRBD2. V lost 0 bases, J lost 4 bases, and 5 bases stayed unmatched. Germline-derived CDR1 and CDR2 are SGDLS and YYNGEE. This CDR3 has 15 amino acids.

This sequence joins TRBV28 and TRBJ2-7; 8 bases fit TRBD2. CDR1 is MDHEN and CDR2 is SYDVKM in the germline V gene. Trimming cost V 6 bases and J 2 bases; bases outside gene matches: 12. The CDR3 extends over 16 amino acids. Here the CDR3 DNA reads TGTGCCAGCAGAACGGGTGGGGCGGGAGGAACCTACGAGCAGTACTTC. Protein product: CASRTGGAGGTYEQYF.

The rearrangement links TRBV29-1 to TRBJ1-2, with D possibly being TRBD1 (5 bases). CDR1 and CDR2 (germline): SQVTM, ANQGSEA. The CDR3 runs 14 residues. V was clipped by 4 bases and J by 4 bases, with 16 bases between them. CDR3 sequence reads: CSVVSQEEGYGYTF. As DNA, the CDR3 is TGCAGCGTTGTTTCACAGGAGGAGGGCTATGGCTACACCTTC.

This chain uses TRBV19 with TRBJ2-7; 9 nucleotides align to TRBD1. Trimming cost V 5 bases and J 3 bases; bases outside gene matches: 8. Germline V CDR1 and CDR2: LNHDA, SQIVND (reference sequence). This CDR3 spans 15 amino acids. In DNA, the CDR3 is TGTGCCAGTAGTCACCGGGACAGGGAGGGCTACGAGCAGTACTTC. Translation gives CASSHRDREGYEQYF. The full variable domain, completed using reference TRBV19 and TRBJ2-7, is DGGITQSPKYLFRKEGQNVTLSCEQNLNHDAMYWYRQDPGQGLRLIYYSQIVNDFQKGDIAEGYSVSREKKESFPLTVTSAQKNPTAFYLCASSHRDREGYEQYFGPGTRLTVT.

The chain couples TRBV7-8 to TRBJ2-5; D assignment may be TRBD1 or TRBD2 (5 bases each). CDR3 length equals 17 residues. Germline assignment: CDR1 SGHVS and CDR2 FQNEAQ. V was cut by 4 bases and J by 2 bases, with 20 bases left in between. CDR3 sequence (DNA): TGTGCCAGCAGCTCCCCCCGGGGACGGGGTTTTCAAGAGACCCAGTACTTC. Its translation is CASSSPRGRGFQETQYF.

The chain combines TRBV5-1 with TRBJ1-2; 7 bases fit TRBD1. From germline, CDR1 is SGHRS and CDR2 YFSETQ. V lost 4 bases, J lost 6 bases, and 3 bases stayed unmatched. The length of the CDR3 is 12 residues. DNA of the CDR3: TGCGCCAGCAGCGAGGACAGGAATGGCTACACCTTC. It specifies CASSEDRNGYTF.

The V and J genes are TRBV27 and TRBJ1-1; D may be TRBD1 (5 bases). The CDR3 totals 16 residues. V gave up 1 base and J gave up 4 bases, with 16 bases separating them. Germline-derived CDR1 and CDR2 are MNHEY and SMNVEV (reference sequence). CDR3 sequence reads: CASSLWGGTGITEAFF. The CDR3 DNA reads as TGTGCCAGCAGTTTATGGGGCGGGACCGGGATCACTGAAGCTTTCTTT.

The gene calls are TRBV5-6 and TRBJ1-1; D is possibly TRBD1 (5 bases). CDR1 SGHDT and CDR2 YYEEEE come from the germline V gene. V was trimmed by 9 bases and J by 0 bases, leaving 12 bases between them. The CDR3 totals 13 residues. The CDR3 is CATRRGMNTEAFF. The CDR3 nucleotides are TGTGCCACTCGGAGGGGAATGAACACTGAAGCTTTCTTT.

The rearrangement links TRBV5-1 to TRBJ1-1, with D unresolved. The CDR3 has 14 residues. CDR1 SGHRS and CDR2 YFSETQ come from the germline V gene. Trimming left V 9 bases short and J 5 bases short, with 20 bases between. CDR3 protein: CATLTSPEATEAFF. CDR3 nucleotides: TGCGCCACCCTCACAAGCCCCGAGGCGACTGAAGCTTTCTTT.

The chain couples TRBV21-1 to TRBJ2-4; TRBD2 is the table's D call and was not checked against the DNA. TRBV21-1 is designated a pseudogene. The CDR3 has 16 residues. DNA for the CDR3: TGTGCCAGCAGCAAAAGGACTGCCCTAGCCAAAAACATTCAGTACTTC. It is translated as CASSKRTALAKNIQYF.

The gene calls are TRBV19 and TRBJ1-1, with 10 bases matching TRBD1. Germline loops: CDR1 LNHDA, CDR2 SQIVND (reference sequence). V shed 3 bases, J shed 7 bases, and the junction held 14 bases outside the gene matches. This CDR3 spans 17 amino acids. The CDR3 coding sequence is TGTGCCAGTAGTATCCGGGCGCCGGGACAGGGGATTTATGAAGCTTTCTTT. The encoded protein is CASSIRAPGQGIYEAFF.

The V and J genes are TRBV28 and TRBJ2-7, with 12 bases that match TRBD2. CDR3 length equals 14 residues. Germline V gene sequence: CDR1 MDHEN, CDR2 SYDVKM. J gave up 3 bases and V 8 bases, and 5 bases lay outside the gene matches. CDR3: CASHRTSGIYEQYF. The CDR3 bases are TGTGCCAGCCACAGGACTAGCGGGATCTACGAGCAGTACTTC.

This clone appeared a few times. This chain links TRBV6-1 with TRBJ1-4; TRBD1 agrees at 9 bases. This CDR3 is 13 amino acids long. V was pared by 6 bases and J by 8 bases, with 4 bases of the junction left unmatched. The V gene's germline CDR1 is MNHNS and CDR2 SASEGT. CDR3 residues: CASRGTGREKLFF. For the CDR3, the DNA is TGTGCCAGCAGGGGGACAGGGAGGGAAAAACTGTTTTTT.

In regard to this clone: This CDR3 is also generated by other DNA sequences in the sample. CDR3 nucleotides: TGTGCCAGCAGCTCGCAGGGATACGAGCAGTACTTC. It is translated as CASSSQGYEQYF. The V and J genes are TRBV7-2 and TRBJ2-7, with TRBD1 as a possible D gene (5 bases). The V gene's germline CDR1 is SGHTA and CDR2 FQGNSA. This CDR3 region has 12 residues. V was cut by 4 bases and J by 4 bases, with 8 bases left in between.

The rearrangement joins TRBV19 to TRBJ2-1; no firm D call. The V and J ends lost 1 base and 7 bases respectively, with 8 bases between them. CDR1 is LNHDA, CDR2 SQIVND, per germline (reference sequence). This CDR3 has 13 residues. The CDR3 DNA sequence: TGTGCCAGTAGTATAGCTTGGGTGAATGAGCAGTTCTTC. Translation: CASSIAWVNEQFF.